A single T cell receptor (beta chain) is shown here with its context. Its antigen is still unknown. There are no base qualities to consult, and no much larger clone falls within one base. The cohort comprised several hundred healthy bone marrow donors. All cohort members were sampled while nominally healthy, although unrecorded immune exposures were likely present. The donor tested CMV seronegative, placing the donor among the roughly 350 seronegative members of the cohort. Each donor provided a peripheral blood sample, and peripheral blood mononuclear cells were used for TCR beta sequencing. The Qiagen DNeasy Blood Extraction Kit was used to extract genomic DNA from the blood cell samples. To prepare the library, the immunoSEQ multiplex PCR assay was applied. A mixture of 60 forward primers for TCR Vbeta segments and 13 reverse primers for TCR Jbeta segments was used in the multiplex PCR. The CDR3 region of rearranged TCR beta genes was amplified from genomic DNA with a multiplex PCR assay. On the Illumina HiSeq System, the amplified TCR beta libraries were sequenced as 87-base-pair reads. The paper's data handling went like this. In a later analysis, 80 million or so unique TCR beta chains were counted across the approximately 640 repertoires, and around 10 million of these chains were shared by at least two donors. A nearest-neighbor algorithm error-corrected the raw reads and collapsed the reads into unique sequences, merging closely related sequences to remove PCR and sequencing errors. Alignment of CDR3 sequences to IMGT reference sequences was used to assign V, D and J gene segments. For a sequence to be retained, at least a six-nucleotide match to both a V gene segment and a J gene segment was required. A rearrangement counted as productive if the CDR3 had no stop codons and remained in frame with V and J, and every other rearrangement counted as non-productive. Following IMGT convention, CDR3 was defined as the stretch from the second conserved V-encoded cysteine up to the conserved J-encoded phenylalanine. The earlier analysis of about 570 of the donors excluded any sequence lacking an unambiguous match to a single V gene segment. An earlier analysis of a few hundred of the donors called V segments functional above 56.7% productive rearrangements and segregating when the between-donor standard deviation exceeded 5%. A statistical classification framework was developed to diagnose cytomegalovirus status using the catalog of TCR beta chain sequences. In a later analysis, TCR nucleotide sequences were compared against IMGT/GENE-DB human TR gene sequences so that V and J genes could be assigned. A later analysis assigned CDR3 sequences and most-parsimonious VDJ recombination scenarios with the TCRdist pipeline. In a later analysis, each TCR beta chain was defined by its CDR3 amino acid sequence together with its V-gene family, and reads lacking a unique V-gene family were excluded. A later analysis removed 550 to 700 highly shared, low-generation-probability nucleotide sequences to deal with suspected cross-contamination and a sequencing artifact. For each public chain, a later analysis derived a clonal expansion index from normalized ranks of inferred template counts within each repertoire. A later analysis computed generation probabilities with a VDJ recombination model fitted to out-of-frame rearrangements, and checked the results against IGoR. A later analysis scored TCR-TCR, TCR-HLA and TCR-CMV co-occurrence with hypergeometric tests, applying a repertoire-size bias correction to TCR pairs. A later analysis estimated false discovery rates by permuting HLA or CMV assignments 20 times. In a later analysis, co-occurring TCRs were grouped using DBSCAN, with TCRdist sequence similarity added in when clustering inside HLA-allele-positive subsets. Repertoires with fewer than 30,000 or more than 120,000 public chains were left out of co-occurrence clustering, as were about 5 repertoires with anomalous nucleotide sharing. What TCRdb holds here is the immuneACCESS table cut down to in-frame rearrangements. Part of the clones is not present; checked against another copy, under half of the missing clones reflect an unresolved V gene, and the others are unexplained. The D gene and trimming were derived from the DNA, and the V and J assignments and clone size from that table. The sample table contains approximately 100,000 clones; only one count was recorded for about 81% of them. The top ten clones comprise roughly 1.4% of the sample.

The data originate from a study of cytomegalovirus exposure and HLA in healthy donors (dated by TCRdb to about 2017). About the full investigation: An earlier analysis of a few hundred of the donors reported approximately 260 Gb of sequence data and 95 million to 130 million unique TCR beta sequences obtained from about 170 million T cells. Along with the roughly 670-subject first cohort, a separate validation cohort of around 120 different subjects was used. Typing coverage differed by locus: A, B, C, DRB1 and DQB1 were typed in about 620-640 donors, DQA1 in 522, DPA1 in approximately 600, and DPB1 in 472. The T cell repertoires of some 670 subjects were profiled by immunosequencing and related to cytomegalovirus serostatus. Genome-wide SNP genotypes for about 65% of the 666 donors were used in a later genetic analysis, which treated that subset as a discovery cohort. HLA typing covered class I and class II loci at four-digit resolution. Every discovery cohort repertoire had been produced on one sequencing platform. Across some 400 genotyped donors of the cohort, an average of about 240,000 unique TCR beta nucleotide sequences per donor were sequenced, and 15% to 20% of those sequences were non-productive. To predict cytomegalovirus infection status, the study brought together high-throughput TCR immunosequencing, statistical association of individual TCRs with disease status, and machine learning. Donor age, sex, ethnicity and CMV serostatus were compiled alongside the repertoire data. Roughly 300 gigabases of sequencing data and approximately 85 million unique TCR sequences were included in an early release covering over 600 HLA-typed donors. Rather than drawing on any new phenotypic data, the later analysis identified candidate immune exposures from TCR beta sequences and the way those sequences occurred across donors. Of the 300 to 500 genotyped donors, roughly 80% were placed in the genetic ancestry cluster associated with self-reported Caucasian donors. Because of strong linkage in the cohort, roughly five DR-DQ haplotypes were treated as single units for association and clustering. A later analysis re-examined previously published TCR beta repertoires from just over 650 donors and added high-resolution HLA genotyping to investigate patterns of TCR occurrence. An earlier analysis of approximately 500 of the donors applied high-throughput TCR beta sequencing to assess whether each TCR beta V gene segment acted as functional or pseudogenic. The study was designed to test whether signatures of past pathogen exposure could be identified by cataloging public T cell receptors.

Here is what the overall study found, with its caveats: The cohort was sequenced for TCR beta chains only, and without alpha or paired-chain data the features that could be detected were limited. In the study, around 150 TCR beta chains were listed as associated with cytomegalovirus. Across donors, most TCR sequences were observed very rarely, whereas some public TCRs were present in many individuals. The authors suggested that the approach could potentially be extended to other disease states and immunological phenotypes. The only immune exposure information available for the cohort was CMV serostatus. Linkage disequilibrium might explain the correlated functional status among segregating V segments, but an unknown experimental factor could not be ruled out. According to a later analysis, TCR association rates differed among HLA loci, with DRB1 alleles showing the most associated TCRs and HLA-C alleles showing the fewest. An earlier analysis of some 590 of the donors showed that most TCR beta V segments appeared in productive rearrangements either about 87% or about 30% of the time, which broadly matched IMGT annotations. When HLA alleles, especially DR and DQ, strongly co-occurred, attributing TCR associations to individual alleles was difficult. A cluster of highly shared sequence variants was judged likely to represent a technical artifact of the sequencing pipeline. Most CMV-associated TCR beta chains appeared to be HLA-restricted in a later analysis, and the HLA associations seemed to be driven largely by CMV exposure. V-gene and J-gene trimming of TCR beta chains was associated with a missense DCLRE1C variant in a later genetic analysis, and the association was replicated in an independent cohort. A later analysis reported that several top co-occurrence clusters appeared linked to parvovirus B19, influenza, CMV and Epstein-Barr virus. Because counts were too low, roughly 16 rarely observed V segments, including chromosome 9 orphons, were left out of the earlier analysis of roughly 600 of the donors. A later analysis associated 15,000 to 20,000 TCR beta sequences with specific HLA alleles at a false discovery rate of 0.05. Compared with equally common non-associated chains, HLA-associated TCR beta chains in a later analysis were more clonally expanded and had lower generation probabilities. Because some donors lacked HLA typing at each locus, the association tests relied only on the typed subset. A few of the identified cytomegalovirus-associated TCR beta chains were confirmed in vitro to be specific for cytomegalovirus antigens. The classifier was reported to diagnose cytomegalovirus status with high specificity and sensitivity in both the original cohort and the validation cohort. The presence/absence analyses assumed that sequencing depth was roughly uniform across donors, and that assumption may not be true. A later genetic analysis reported fewer N-insertions in productive TCRs among donors in an Asian-associated ancestry cluster than the 666-donor mean. The 87-base-pair reads could not distinguish some IMGT-functional V segments, including TRBV6-2 and TRBV6-3, so those segments were excluded. A further reported finding was that TCR beta sequences accurately predicted the HLA-A and HLA-B alleles for most subjects in the first cohort.

Per the germline V gene, SGHTA is the CDR1 and FQGNSA is the CDR2. There are 15 amino acids in the CDR3, from cysteine to phenylalanine inclusive. Only the CDR3 portion is preserved as DNA: 45 bases, with reading frame beginning at the first base. V loses 5 bases of germline sequence and J loses 2 bases, and the interval between the two ends is 13 bases. The receptor chain draws on TRBV7-2 and TRBJ2-4, and TRBD2 may be the D gene, going by 6 matching bases. The TCR originated in a man aged 35 to 55 in good health and CMV-seronegative. Source material: PBMCs. The CDR3 is CASSLGTLTKNIQYF. The nucleotides are TGTGCCAGCAGCCTTGGGACTTTAACCAAAAACATTCAGTACTTC.